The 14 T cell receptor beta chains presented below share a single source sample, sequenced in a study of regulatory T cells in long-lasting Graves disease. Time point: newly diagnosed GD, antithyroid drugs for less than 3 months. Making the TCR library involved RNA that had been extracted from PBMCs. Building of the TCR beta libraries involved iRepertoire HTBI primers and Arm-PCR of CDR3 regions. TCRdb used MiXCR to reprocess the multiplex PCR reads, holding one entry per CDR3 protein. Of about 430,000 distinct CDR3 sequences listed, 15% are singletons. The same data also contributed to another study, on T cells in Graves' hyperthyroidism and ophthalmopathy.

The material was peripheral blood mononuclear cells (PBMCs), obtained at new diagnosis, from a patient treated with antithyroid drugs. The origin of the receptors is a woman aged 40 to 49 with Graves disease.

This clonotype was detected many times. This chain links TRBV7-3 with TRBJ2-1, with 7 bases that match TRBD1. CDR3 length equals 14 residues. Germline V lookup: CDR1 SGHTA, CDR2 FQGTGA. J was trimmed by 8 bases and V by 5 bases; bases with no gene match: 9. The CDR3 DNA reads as TGTGCCAGCAGCGCCACAGGGGCGACGGATGAGCAGTTCTTC. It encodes CASSATGATDEQFF.

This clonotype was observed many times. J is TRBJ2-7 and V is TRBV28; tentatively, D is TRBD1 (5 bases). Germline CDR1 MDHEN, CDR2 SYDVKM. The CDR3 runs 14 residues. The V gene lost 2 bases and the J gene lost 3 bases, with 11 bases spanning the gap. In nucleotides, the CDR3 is TGTGCCAGCAGTTTAGGACATCAGCTCTACGAGCAGTACTTC. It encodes CASSLGHQLYEQYF.

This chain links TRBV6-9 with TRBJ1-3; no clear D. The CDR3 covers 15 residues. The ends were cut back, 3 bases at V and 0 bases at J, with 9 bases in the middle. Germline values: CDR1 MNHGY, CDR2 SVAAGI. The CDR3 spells CASSYSPLSGNTIYF. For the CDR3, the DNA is TGTGCCAGCAGTTACTCCCCTCTCTCTGGAAACACCATATATTTT.

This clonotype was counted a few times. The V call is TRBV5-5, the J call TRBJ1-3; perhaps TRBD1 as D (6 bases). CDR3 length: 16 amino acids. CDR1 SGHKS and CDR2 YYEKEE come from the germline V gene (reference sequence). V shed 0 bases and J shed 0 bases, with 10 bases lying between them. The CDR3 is CASSLDRAHSGNTIYF. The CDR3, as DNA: TGTGCCAGCAGCTTGGACAGGGCCCACTCTGGAAACACCATATATTTT.

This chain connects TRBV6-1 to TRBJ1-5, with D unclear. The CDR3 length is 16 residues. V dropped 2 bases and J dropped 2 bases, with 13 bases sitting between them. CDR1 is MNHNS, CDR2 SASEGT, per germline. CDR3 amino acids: CASSERAPLGNQPQHF. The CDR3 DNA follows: TGTGCCAGCAGTGAACGGGCCCCCTTGGGCAATCAGCCCCAGCATTTT.

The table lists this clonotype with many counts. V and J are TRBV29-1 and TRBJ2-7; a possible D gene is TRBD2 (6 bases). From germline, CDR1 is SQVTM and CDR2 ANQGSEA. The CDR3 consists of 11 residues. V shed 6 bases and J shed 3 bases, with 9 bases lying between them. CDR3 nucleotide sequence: TGCAGCGTCGGGGGAATCTACGAGCAGTACTTC. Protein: CSVGGIYEQYF.

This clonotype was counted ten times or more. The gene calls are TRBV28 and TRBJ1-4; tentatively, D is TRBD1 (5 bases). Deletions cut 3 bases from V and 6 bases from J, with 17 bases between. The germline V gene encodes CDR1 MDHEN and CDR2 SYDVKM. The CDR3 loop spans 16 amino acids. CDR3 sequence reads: CASSFLVGQGDEKLFF. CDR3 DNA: TGTGCCAGCAGTTTCCTAGTTGGGCAGGGAGATGAAAAACTGTTTTTT. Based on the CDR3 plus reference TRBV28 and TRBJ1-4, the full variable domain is DVKVTQSSRYLVKRTGEKVFLECVQDMDHENMFWYRQDPGLGLRLIYFSYDVKMKEKGDIPEGYSVSREKKERFSLILESASTNQTSMYLCASSFLVGQGDEKLFFGSGTQLSVL.

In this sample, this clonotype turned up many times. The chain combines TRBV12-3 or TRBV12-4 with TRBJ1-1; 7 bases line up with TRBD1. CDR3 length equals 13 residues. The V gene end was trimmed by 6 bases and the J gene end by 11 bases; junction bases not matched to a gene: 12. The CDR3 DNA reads TGTGCCAGCAGGGGATTGAGGGGGCCCGGGGCTTTCTTT. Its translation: CASRGLRGPGAFF.

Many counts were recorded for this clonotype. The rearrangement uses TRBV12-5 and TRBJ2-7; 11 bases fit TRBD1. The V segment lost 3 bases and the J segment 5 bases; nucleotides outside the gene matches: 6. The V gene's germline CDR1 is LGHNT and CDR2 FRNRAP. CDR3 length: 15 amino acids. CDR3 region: CASGFGQGAAHEQYF. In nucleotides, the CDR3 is TGTGCTAGTGGTTTCGGACAGGGGGCCGCCCACGAGCAGTACTTC.

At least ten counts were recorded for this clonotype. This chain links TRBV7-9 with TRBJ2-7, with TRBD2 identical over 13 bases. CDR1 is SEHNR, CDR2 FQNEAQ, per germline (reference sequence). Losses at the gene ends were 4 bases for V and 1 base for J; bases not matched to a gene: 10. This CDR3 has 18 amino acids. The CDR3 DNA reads TGTGCCAGCAGCTACCGACTAGCGGGAGGCCTTAATTCCTACGAGCAGTACTTC. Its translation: CASSYRLAGGLNSYEQYF.

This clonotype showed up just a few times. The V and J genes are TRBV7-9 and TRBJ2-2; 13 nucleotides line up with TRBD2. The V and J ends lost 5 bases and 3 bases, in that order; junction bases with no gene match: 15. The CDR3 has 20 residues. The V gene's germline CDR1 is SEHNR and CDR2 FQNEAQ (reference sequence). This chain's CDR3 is CASSPLGLAGASRDTGELFF. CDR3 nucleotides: TGTGCCAGCAGCCCATTAGGACTAGCGGGAGCCTCTAGGGACACCGGGGAGCTGTTTTTT.

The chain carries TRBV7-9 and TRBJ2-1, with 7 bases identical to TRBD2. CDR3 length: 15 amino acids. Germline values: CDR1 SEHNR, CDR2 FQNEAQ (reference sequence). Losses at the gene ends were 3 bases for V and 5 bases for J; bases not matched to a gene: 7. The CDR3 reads CASSFSVGTNNEQFF. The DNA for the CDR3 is TGTGCCAGCAGCTTTTCCGTAGGGACTAACAATGAGCAGTTCTTC.

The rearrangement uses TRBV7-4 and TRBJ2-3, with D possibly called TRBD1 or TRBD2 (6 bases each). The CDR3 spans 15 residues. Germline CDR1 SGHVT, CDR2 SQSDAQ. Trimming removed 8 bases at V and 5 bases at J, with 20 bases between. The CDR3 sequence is CASRRGEVEKDTQYF. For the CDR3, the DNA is TGTGCCAGCCGTAGGGGGGAGGTGGAAAAAGATACGCAGTATTTT.

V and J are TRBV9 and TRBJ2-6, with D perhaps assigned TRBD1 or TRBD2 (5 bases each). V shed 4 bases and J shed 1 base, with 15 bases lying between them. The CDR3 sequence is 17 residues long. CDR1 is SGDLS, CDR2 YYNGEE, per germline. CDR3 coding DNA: TGTGCCAGCAGCCCCCAGGGCGGGTCTTCTGGGGCCAACGTCCTGACTTTC. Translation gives CASSPQGGSSGANVLTF.